The 6 T cell receptor beta chains in this list originate from one sample, sequenced in a study of identifying expanded T cells in peripheral blood. Produced via immunoSEQ multiplex PCR; TCRdb's table is partial and in-frame only. In the table there are approximately 63,000 clones, around 87% of which are singletons. The sample consisted of blood. These receptors all come from a person aged 18 to 70 in good health.

The rearrangement uses TRBV5-4 and TRBJ2-5; 7 bases match TRBD1. The length of the CDR3 is 16 residues. J was trimmed by 1 base and V by 0 bases; bases with no gene match: 6. Germline assignment: CDR1 SGHNT and CDR2 YYREEE (reference sequence). The CDR3 is CASSLVGTAFQETQYF. DNA for the CDR3: TGTGCCAGCAGCTTGGTAGGGACAGCCTTCCAAGAGACCCAGTACTTC.

This clone occurred once. V is TRBV27 and J is TRBJ1-5; tentatively, D is TRBD1 (5 bases). Germline V CDR1 and CDR2: MNHEY, SMNVEV (reference sequence). This CDR3 has 14 residues. Trimming left V 3 bases short and J 5 bases short, with 11 bases between. CDR3 coding DNA: TGTGCCAGCAGTTTGCAGGGTACCTATCAGCCCCAGCATTTT. The encoded protein is CASSLQGTYQPQHF.

CDR3 sequence reads: CASSYGDNTDTQYF. Written as DNA, the CDR3 is TGTGCCAGCAGTTACGGGGACAACACAGATACGCAGTATTTT. The chain has TRBV6-5 and TRBJ2-3; maybe TRBD1 (6 bases). Trimming stripped 2 bases from V and 2 bases from J, with 8 bases between. The CDR3 sequence is 14 residues long. Germline CDR1 is MNHEY and CDR2 is SVGAGI.

This chain links TRBV5-1 with TRBJ1-2; possibly TRBD1 for D (5 bases). Germline V gene sequence: CDR1 SGHRS, CDR2 YFSETQ. The CDR3 consists of 15 residues. V was clipped by 3 bases and J by 2 bases, with 14 bases between them. DNA of the CDR3: TGCGCCAGCAGCTGGGACCGGGACGGAAACTATGGCTACACCTTC. This translates into CASSWDRDGNYGYTF.

The chain carries TRBV6-1 and TRBJ2-6, with D perhaps TRBD1 (6 bases). Germline V CDR1 and CDR2: MNHNS, SASEGT. Trimming stripped 8 bases from V and 2 bases from J, with 10 bases between. The length of the CDR3 is 14 residues. CDR3: CASGTGTGANVLTF. In DNA form, the CDR3 reads TGTGCCAGCGGTACAGGGACTGGGGCCAACGTCCTGACTTTC.

This clone was picked up a small number of times. V and J are TRBV7-6 and TRBJ1-6; possible D gene TRBD1, 5 bases. V lost 4 bases to trimming and J lost 8 bases, with 18 bases between them. Germline values: CDR1 SGHVS, CDR2 FNYEAQ. The CDR3 covers 16 residues. CDR3 in DNA: TGTGCCAGCAGCTCAGAGGTGGCAGGGAGTTATTCACCCCTCCACTTT. It translates to CASSSEVAGSYSPLHF. Full variable domain (missing parts from reference TRBV7-6 and TRBJ1-6): GAGVSQSPRYKVTKRGQDVALRCDPISGHVSLYWYRQALGQGPEFLTYFNYEAQQDKSGLPNDRFSAERPEGSISTLTIQRTEQRDSAMYRCASSSEVAGSYSPLHFGNGTRLTVT.